This entry concerns a single T cell receptor beta chain. The data derive from a study of blood T cell repertoires in COVID-19. The CDR3 consists of 15 residues. Germline V gene data show CDR1 as MNHEY and CDR2 as SVGAGI. The ends lost 2 bases at V and 5 bases at J; junction bases unmatched: 8. As processed by the authors: Reference gene primer amplification gave estimated nucleated cell counts. TCRdb's copy holds only in-frame clones and misses some; the assay was immunoSEQ multiplex PCR. V and J calls and clone size are as listed in that table; D and trimming were resolved from the DNA. Counted here are 260,000 or so clones, approximately 86% occurring once; the ten biggest clones make up 2% to 3%.

This receptor was identified in a woman aged 25 to 39 with acute COVID-19. The sample comprised PBMCs or T cells enriched from blood (not recorded which). The rearrangement joins TRBV6-5 to TRBJ1-2; 7 bases match TRBD1. The CDR3 nucleotides are TGTGCCAGCAGTTACGGTCGGGACAGTGATTATGGCTACACCTTC. This encodes CASSYGRDSDYGYTF.